These 8 T cell receptor beta chains came from one sample sequenced in a study of OX40 agonist ivuxolimab in advanced cancers. Some clones are missing from TCRdb's copy, which holds only in-frame ones; the method was immunoSEQ multiplex PCR. Here the sample spans roughly 30,000 clones, roughly nine tenths being singletons. Sequencing used CD4+ or CD8+ T cells sorted from blood, obtained in a trial of the OX40 agonist ivuxolimab. These receptors all stem from an adult with an advanced solid tumor such as melanoma, head and neck, liver or kidney cancer.

The chain recombines TRBV11-2 with TRBJ1-1, with 9 bases fitting TRBD1. The germline gives CDR1 SGHAT, CDR2 FQNNGV. V lost 1 base, J lost 6 bases, and 3 bases stayed unmatched. This CDR3 region has 14 residues. CDR3 residues: CASSLGDRGSEAFF. The CDR3 coding sequence is TGTGCCAGCAGCTTAGGTGACAGGGGGTCTGAAGCTTTCTTT. The full variable domain, its missing parts supplied by reference TRBV11-2 and TRBJ1-1, is EAGVAQSPRYKIIEKRQSVAFWCNPISGHATLYWYQQILGQGPKLLIQFQNNGVVDDSQLPKDRFSAERLKGVDSTLKIQPAKLEDSAVYLCASSLGDRGSEAFFGQGTRLTVV.

V gene TRBV19 combines with J gene TRBJ2-1; no clear D gene. V lost 0 bases and J lost 3, with 3 bases in between. Germline V lookup: CDR1 LNHDA, CDR2 SQIVND (reference sequence). This CDR3 is 13 amino acids long. DNA of the CDR3: TGTGCCAGTAGTATAGAAGTCTACAATGAGCAGTTCTTC. This sequence encodes CASSIEVYNEQFF.

The genes are TRBV5-6 and TRBJ2-7; either TRBD1 or TRBD2 may supply D (6 bases each). V gave up 2 bases and J gave up 2 bases, with 14 bases separating them. This CDR3 is 15 amino acids long. The germline V gene has CDR1 SGHDT and CDR2 YYEEEE. The CDR3 sequence is CASSFKRAGAYEQYF. CDR3 DNA sequence: TGTGCCAGCAGCTTCAAGCGGGCAGGGGCCTACGAGCAGTACTTC.

The rearrangement joins TRBV9 to TRBJ2-5; D could derive from TRBD1 or TRBD2 (6 bases each). This CDR3 is 18 amino acids long. V was trimmed by 0 bases and J by 4 bases, leaving 22 bases between them. Germline assignment: CDR1 SGDLS and CDR2 YYNGEE. The CDR3 here is CASSVGHRVGSGRETQYF. For the CDR3, the DNA is TGTGCCAGCAGCGTAGGGCACAGGGTTGGTAGCGGAAGAGAGACCCAGTACTTC.

This clone was picked up one time. The chain has TRBV9 and TRBJ2-7; D unclear. Germline CDR1 SGDLS, CDR2 YYNGEE. The CDR3 is 13 amino acids. Deletions cut 0 bases from V and 1 base from J, with 5 bases between. CDR3 nucleotides: TGTGCCAGCAGCGTAGGGCTTTCCTACGAGCAGTACTTC. Translation: CASSVGLSYEQYF.

CDR3 protein: CASSVFNTGELFF. The CDR3 coding sequence is TGTGCCAGCAGCGTATTCAACACCGGGGAGCTGTTTTTT. The chain couples TRBV9 to TRBJ2-2; D gene ambiguous. The CDR3 consists of 13 residues. V was pared by 1 base and J by 2 bases, with 3 bases between. The germline V gene encodes CDR1 SGDLS and CDR2 YYNGEE. Full variable domain (missing parts from reference TRBV9 and TRBJ2-2): DSGVTQTPKHLITATGQRVTLRCSPRSGDLSVYWYQQSLDQGLQFLIQYYNGEERAKGNILERFSAQQFPDLHSELNLSSLELGDSALYFCASSVFNTGELFFGEGSRLTVL.

As regards this clone: Lacking the conserved final phenylalanine or tryptophan, this CDR3 likely reflects a read error. It is unclear where the CDR3 begins or ends on the DNA, so no DNA is shown, and the CDR3 is as TCRdb lists it. J is TRBJ2-3 and V is TRBV7-2; the D call of TRBD2 is as the table states it, not checked on the DNA. The germline gives CDR1 SGHTA, CDR2 FQGNSA. The CDR3 region is 17 residues in length, termini included. The CDR3 sequence is CASSDIVTSDRRAGGPC.

This chain joins TRBV14 and TRBJ2-7; D perhaps matches TRBD2 (5 bases). The V gene lost 1 base and the J gene lost 6 bases, with 10 bases spanning the gap. Germline-derived CDR1 and CDR2 are SGHDN and FVKESK. The CDR3 consists of 13 residues. DNA for the CDR3: TGTGCCAGCAGCCAAGCCCTAGCCGCCGAGCAGTACTTC. Translated: CASSQALAAEQYF.